The 16 T cell receptor beta chains given below trace back to one sample, sequenced in a study of blood T cell repertoires in COVID-19. Sequencing used immunoSEQ multiplex PCR; TCRdb keeps in-frame clones, though not all of them. The data hold over 100,000 clones, with 81% observed a single time. The specimen was peripheral blood. The source is a woman aged 55-69 years with active or convalescent COVID-19.

This clone was seen a handful of times. This chain's CDR3 is CASSQEVGGSNQPQHF. CDR3 in DNA: TGTGCCAGCAGCCAAGAAGTAGGGGGTAGCAATCAGCCCCAGCATTTT. The chain links TRBV4-2 to TRBJ1-5; D is possibly TRBD1 (6 bases). Germline CDR1 LGHNA, CDR2 YNFKEQ. The CDR3 covers 16 residues. The V end was cut by 0 bases, the J end by 0 bases, with 9 bases between.

This chain connects TRBV18 to TRBJ1-2; the D is unclear. There are 12 residues in the CDR3. Germline V gene sequence: CDR1 KGHSH, CDR2 LQKENI. The V gene lost 6 bases and the J gene lost 5 bases, with 10 bases spanning the gap. CDR3: CASSNRDYGYTF. For the CDR3, the DNA is TGTGCCAGCTCGAACAGAGATTATGGCTACACCTTC.

J is TRBJ1-2 and V is TRBV5-8, with a possible D match to TRBD1 (5 bases). The CDR3 is made up of 12 amino acids. V was trimmed by 6 bases and J by 8 bases, leaving 14 bases between them. Germline CDR1 is SGHTS and CDR2 is YDEGEE. DNA for the CDR3: TGTGCCAGCATAAGGGGATTAAACGGCTACACCTTC. Its translation is CASIRGLNGYTF.

The rearrangement links TRBV19 to TRBJ1-5; the D is unclear. Trimming removed 6 bases at V and 7 bases at J, with 13 bases between. Germline CDR1 LNHDA, CDR2 SQIVND (reference sequence). This CDR3 contains 13 residues. CDR3 loop: CASRDTEVQPQHF. As DNA, the CDR3 is TGTGCCAGTAGGGATACGGAGGTCCAGCCCCAGCATTTT.

The V call is TRBV4-2, the J call TRBJ2-1; TRBD2 is a possible D gene (6 bases). Looked up from germline, CDR1 is LGHNA and CDR2 is YNFKEQ. The germline V and J ends were trimmed by 0 bases and 10 bases, with 10 bases remaining between them. The CDR3 length is 13 residues. CDR3 residues: CASSQDISGEQFF. The CDR3 bases are TGTGCCAGCAGCCAAGATATTAGCGGAGAGCAGTTCTTC.

V gene TRBV20-1 combines with J gene TRBJ2-3; 9 bases are a match to TRBD2. Trimming removed 3 bases from V and 4 bases from J; junction bases left unmatched: 5. CDR1 is DFQATT and CDR2 is SNEGSKA in the germline V gene (reference sequence). The CDR3 extends over 14 amino acids. The CDR3 DNA reads TGCAGTGCTAGTAGCGGGGGTGGCGCAGATACGCAGTATTTT. It translates to CSASSGGGADTQYF.

This rearrangement joins TRBV29-1 to TRBJ1-2, with D tentatively TRBD1 (5 bases). From germline, CDR1 is SQVTM and CDR2 ANQGSEA. V was cut by 4 bases and J by 4 bases, with 13 bases left in between. CDR3 length: 13 residues. CDR3 bases: TGCAGCGTTGTGTTTCCAGGGTCCTATGGCTACACCTTC. Its protein is CSVVFPGSYGYTF.

J is TRBJ2-1 and V is TRBV18; 14 positions agree with TRBD2. This CDR3 spans 17 amino acids. Germline V gene sequence: CDR1 KGHSH, CDR2 LQKENI. The V gene end was trimmed by 3 bases and the J gene end by 7 bases; junction bases not matched to a gene: 8. In DNA form, the CDR3 reads TGTGCCAGCTCACCGGGCCAGACTAGCGGGAGGGGGAATGAGCAGTTCTTC. Translated, it gives CASSPGQTSGRGNEQFF.

The chain recombines TRBV7-9 with TRBJ2-1; 8 bases are shared with TRBD2. This CDR3 has 15 residues. The V and J ends lost 4 bases and 4 bases, in that order; junction bases with no gene match: 6. Germline values: CDR1 SEHNR, CDR2 FQNEAQ (reference sequence). The CDR3 is CASSYSGGPYNEQFF. The CDR3 DNA is TGTGCCAGCAGCTACAGCGGGGGCCCTTACAATGAGCAGTTCTTC.

The V gene is TRBV7-2, the J gene TRBJ2-7; possibly TRBD2 for D (6 bases). Between the trimmed V and J ends, which lost 1 base and 3 bases, there was a span of 13 bases. Germline CDR1 and CDR2: SGHTA and FQGNSA. The CDR3 is 15 residues long. CDR3 coding DNA: TGTGCCAGCAGCTTAGATTCGGGAGTGGGCTACGAGCAGTACTTC. Protein sequence: CASSLDSGVGYEQYF.

This rearrangement joins TRBV7-8 to TRBJ1-2; 7 bases map to TRBD1. CDR3 size: 15 residues. J was trimmed by 8 bases and V by 3 bases; bases with no gene match: 12. Germline values: CDR1 SGHVS, CDR2 FQNEAQ. The CDR3 reads CASSFTGESWKGYTF. The CDR3 DNA reads as TGTGCCAGCAGCTTTACAGGGGAATCGTGGAAGGGCTACACCTTC.

V is TRBV24-1 and J is TRBJ2-2; 10 bases fit TRBD1. This CDR3 is 18 amino acids long. The junction had 10 bases not matched to a gene; V was cut back by 3 bases and J by 4 bases. From germline, CDR1 is KGHDR and CDR2 SFDVKD. The CDR3 bases are TGTGCCACCAGTGATCCTCGACAGGGGGCCCTGGGCACCGGGGAGCTGTTTTTT. Translation gives CATSDPRQGALGTGELFF.

The chain combines TRBV7-3 with TRBJ2-1; 7 bases match TRBD1. The CDR3 consists of 16 residues. The V gene's germline CDR1 is SGHTA and CDR2 FQGTGA. Trimming removed 5 bases from V and 6 bases from J; junction bases left unmatched: 13. The CDR3 is CASSPRGEGASNEQFF. CDR3 coding DNA: TGTGCCAGCAGCCCAAGGGGAGAGGGGGCGTCCAATGAGCAGTTCTTC.

J is TRBJ1-1 and V is TRBV30, with D possibly being TRBD1 (5 bases). This CDR3 is 13 amino acids long. Trimming removed 4 bases at V and 1 base at J, with 10 bases between. Germline V gene sequence: CDR1 GTSNPN, CDR2 SVGIG (reference sequence). DNA for the CDR3: TGTGCCTGGATGCGGGGGGAGAACACTGAAGCTTTCTTT. This sequence encodes CAWMRGENTEAFF.

The V call is TRBV6-6, the J call TRBJ1-1; unclear D gene. Germline CDR1 MNHNY, CDR2 SVGAGI (reference sequence). V was clipped by 0 bases and J by 3 bases, with 14 bases between them. The CDR3 runs to 16 residues. The CDR3 bases are TGTGCCAGCAGTTACTCGTATCGCCGGCGGGACACTGAAGCTTTCTTT. It is translated as CASSYSYRRRDTEAFF.

The V and J genes are TRBV18 and TRBJ1-4; D unclear. This CDR3 has 11 residues. Germline values: CDR1 KGHSH, CDR2 LQKENI. Trimming pared 8 bases from V and 8 bases from J, leaving 9 bases between. DNA for the CDR3: TGTGCCAGCACAGCTCAAGAAAAACTGTTTTTT. Translating it yields CASTAQEKLFF.